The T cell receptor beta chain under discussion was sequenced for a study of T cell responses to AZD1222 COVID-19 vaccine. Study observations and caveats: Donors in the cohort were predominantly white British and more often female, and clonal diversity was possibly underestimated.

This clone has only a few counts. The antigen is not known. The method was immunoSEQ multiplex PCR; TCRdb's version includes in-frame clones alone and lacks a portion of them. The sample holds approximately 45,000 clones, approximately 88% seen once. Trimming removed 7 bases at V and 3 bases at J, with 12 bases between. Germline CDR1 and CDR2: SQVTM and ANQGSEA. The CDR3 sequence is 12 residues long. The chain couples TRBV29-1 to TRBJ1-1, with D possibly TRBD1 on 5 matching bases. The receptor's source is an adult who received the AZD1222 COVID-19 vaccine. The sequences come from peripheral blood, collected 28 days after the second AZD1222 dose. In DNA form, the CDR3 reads TGCAGCGCGTCCAGAGGGGACACTGAAGCTTTCTTT. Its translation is CSASRGDTEAFF.